One sample yielded the 18 T cell receptor beta chains listed below, sequenced in a study of blood T cells in healthy people across ages. Alongside a J-beta primer mix, a sample-barcoded 5' primer served in a second PCR lasting about 7 to 12 cycles. TCRdb reprocessed the 5' RACE reads via MiXCR and lists one record per CDR3 protein. Of 500,000 to 600,000 distinct CDR3 sequences in the sample, 25% to 30% were seen once. Material: blood. The receptor set was obtained from a woman in her 70s in good health.

This clonotype was seen repeatedly, ten times or more. The chain links TRBV6-5 to TRBJ2-1, with D unclear. The ends were cut back, 3 bases at V and 3 bases at J, with 6 bases in the middle. CDR1 is MNHEY and CDR2 is SVGAGI in the germline V gene. CDR3 length equals 13 residues. CDR3: CASSYGVYNEQFF. CDR3 DNA: TGTGCCAGCAGTTATGGCGTCTACAATGAGCAGTTCTTC.

The chain joins TRBV9 to TRBJ2-6; D is perhaps TRBD1 (6 bases). The ends were cut back, 4 bases at V and 2 bases at J, with 16 bases in the middle. Germline-derived CDR1 and CDR2 are SGDLS and YYNGEE. The CDR3 contains 17 residues. The CDR3 DNA sequence: TGTGCCAGCAGCCCCTATCTCACAGGGACTGGGGCCAACGTCCTGACTTTC. Its protein is CASSPYLTGTGANVLTF.

The rearrangement links TRBV29-1 to TRBJ2-5; D not resolved. The CDR3 sequence is 11 residues long. Germline-derived CDR1 and CDR2 are SQVTM and ANQGSEA. V lost 3 bases and J 3 bases, leaving 5 bases between the germline ends. Here the CDR3 reads CSVDPEETQYF. The CDR3 nucleotides read TGCAGCGTTGATCCCGAAGAGACCCAGTACTTC.

The rearrangement joins TRBV7-2 to TRBJ2-1; 8 bases match TRBD1. Germline assignment: CDR1 SGHTA and CDR2 FQGNSA. Trimming took 4 bases from V and 9 from J; bases not matched to a gene: 5. This CDR3 has 13 amino acids. The CDR3 protein is CASSSATGAEQFF. Here the CDR3 DNA reads TGTGCCAGCAGCTCCGCGACAGGGGCTGAGCAGTTCTTC. Full variable domain (remainder filled in from reference TRBV7-2 and TRBJ2-1): GAGVSQSPSNKVTEKGKDVELRCDPISGHTALYWYRQSLGQGLEFLIYFQGNSAPDKSGLPSDRFSAERTGGSVSTLTIQRTQQEDSAVYLCASSSATGAEQFFGPGTRLTVL.

This rearrangement joins TRBV6-1 to TRBJ2-6, with D perhaps given as TRBD1 or TRBD2 (5 bases each). The CDR3 sequence is 18 residues long. The V and J ends lost 4 bases and 0 bases respectively, with 16 bases between them. Germline V gene data show CDR1 as MNHNS and CDR2 as SASEGT. CDR3 coding DNA: TGTGCCAGCAGTGGGTCGATTCGGGGCATCTCTGGGGCCAACGTCCTGACTTTC. Protein: CASSGSIRGISGANVLTF.

This clonotype was detected a few times. The gene calls are TRBV7-9 and TRBJ2-7, with D possibly matching TRBD2 (6 bases). CDR1 SEHNR and CDR2 FQNEAQ come from the germline V gene (reference sequence). The CDR3 consists of 14 residues. Trimming cost V 1 base and J 6 bases, with 13 bases left between them. The CDR3 region is CASSLGSRGTEQYF. CDR3 DNA sequence: TGTGCCAGCAGCTTAGGCAGTCGGGGGACCGAGCAGTACTTC. The whole variable domain, remainder taken from reference TRBV7-9 and TRBJ2-7, is DTGVSQNPRHKITKRGQNVTFRCDPISEHNRLYWYRQTLGQGPEFLTYFQNEAQLEKSRLLSDRFSAERPKGSFSTLEIQRTEQGDSAMYLCASSLGSRGTEQYFGPGTRLTVT.

The J gene is TRBJ2-7, the V gene TRBV7-9, with 10 bases lining up with TRBD1. This CDR3 contains 16 residues. V was pared by 5 bases and J by 5 bases, with 12 bases of the junction left unmatched. Germline V gene lookup returns CDR1 SEHNR and CDR2 FQNEAQ (reference sequence). CDR3 residues: CASSRLLGTGVHEQYF. As DNA, the CDR3 is TGTGCCAGCAGCCGGTTATTAGGGACAGGGGTCCACGAGCAGTACTTC.

The rearrangement links TRBV6-2 or TRBV6-3 to TRBJ1-2; 11 nucleotides agree with TRBD1. Unmatched junction bases numbered 12, after V lost 7 bases and J lost 2 bases. This CDR3 has 17 residues. Germline V gene lookup returns CDR1 MNHEY and CDR2 SVGEGT. The DNA of the CDR3 is TGTGCCAGCAACCGCCATGCCGGGACAGGGGGAAACTATGGCTACACCTTC. As protein: CASNRHAGTGGNYGYTF.

This clonotype was counted a few times. The chain employs TRBV5-4 and TRBJ2-1; 10 bases map to TRBD1. Germline CDR1 and CDR2: SGHNT and YYREEE (reference sequence). V shed 1 base and J 6 bases; nucleotides not matched to a gene: 10. This CDR3 has 17 residues. The CDR3, as DNA: TGTGCCAGCAGCTTGCTATCCGGGACAGGGGTTACCAATGAGCAGTTCTTC. Residues: CASSLLSGTGVTNEQFF.

There are a few counts of this clonotype. J is TRBJ2-4 and V is TRBV7-2; D gene ambiguous. This CDR3 is built from 13 residues. V dropped 1 base and J dropped 6 bases, with 7 bases sitting between them. Looked up from germline, CDR1 is SGHTA and CDR2 is FQGNSA. The CDR3 DNA follows: TGTACCAGCAGCTTAGAGGTCGGAAACATTCAGTACTTC. Amino acid sequence: CTSSLEVGNIQYF.

The chain couples TRBV20-1 to TRBJ1-1; 9 bases are a match to TRBD1. The CDR3 runs to 15 residues. Trimming at V came to 1 base and at J to 1 base, leaving 4 bases not matched to a gene. Germline assignment: CDR1 DFQATT and CDR2 SNEGSKA (reference sequence). The CDR3 here is CSARATGGRNTEAFF. The CDR3 nucleotides are TGCAGTGCTAGAGCGACAGGGGGAAGGAACACTGAAGCTTTCTTT.

This clonotype showed up just a few times. V and J are TRBV20-1 and TRBJ2-1; TRBD2 matches at 12 bases. Per germline, CDR1 DFQATT and CDR2 SNEGSKA (reference sequence). V dropped 2 bases and J dropped 4; count of bases not matched to a gene: 0. The CDR3 is 14 residues long. The CDR3 reads CSARLAGGYNEQFF. The CDR3 DNA sequence: TGCAGTGCTAGACTAGCGGGGGGGTACAATGAGCAGTTCTTC.

This clonotype was seen more than once but under ten times. The chain uses TRBV4-3 and TRBJ1-2; D gene uncertain. Looked up from germline, CDR1 is LGHNA and CDR2 is YSLEER. This CDR3 region has 15 residues. Trimming stripped 1 base from V and 4 bases from J, with 13 bases between. CDR3 region: CASSQGREILYGYTF. The CDR3 nucleotides read TGCGCCAGCAGCCAAGGTCGGGAGATTCTCTATGGCTACACCTTC.

The J gene is TRBJ1-1, the V gene TRBV3-1; D unclear. Trimming shortened V by 3 bases and J by 6 bases, and 11 bases separated the two germline ends. The CDR3 spans 13 residues. Germline CDR1 and CDR2: LGHDT and YNNKEL (reference sequence). The CDR3 coding sequence is TGTGCCAGCAGCCAGTCGGGGATCGCTGAAGCTTTCTTT. Translation gives CASSQSGIAEAFF.

The chain has TRBV7-9 and TRBJ2-3; TRBD1 matches at 8 bases. The trim removed 5 bases at V and 6 bases at J, leaving 10 bases unmatched. This CDR3 has 15 amino acids. The germline V gene encodes CDR1 SEHNR and CDR2 FQNEAQ (reference sequence). The chain's CDR3 is CASSPWTGQGDTQYF. CDR3 bases: TGTGCCAGCAGCCCGTGGACAGGGCAAGGGGATACGCAGTATTTT.

This clonotype was seen more than once but under ten times. The chain employs TRBV7-9 and TRBJ1-2; tentative D call: TRBD1 (5 bases). CDR3 size: 16 residues. Germline V lookup: CDR1 SEHNR, CDR2 FQNEAQ (reference sequence). V was clipped by 4 bases and J by 4 bases, with 19 bases between them. The CDR3 sequence is CASSYDEWGFSYGYTF. In DNA, the CDR3 is TGTGCCAGCAGCTATGACGAGTGGGGGTTCTCCTATGGCTACACCTTC.

This chain connects TRBV6-5 to TRBJ2-5, with 10 bases identical to TRBD2. CDR1 and CDR2 (germline): MNHEY, SVGAGI. Trimming cost V 1 base and J 1 base; bases outside gene matches: 3. This CDR3 region has 16 residues. The CDR3 protein is CASSYFPSGGQETQYF. CDR3 DNA: TGTGCCAGCAGTTACTTCCCTAGCGGGGGCCAAGAGACCCAGTACTTC.

The chain has TRBV15 and TRBJ2-1; TRBD2 matches 9 bases. Losses at the gene ends were 5 bases for V and 7 bases for J; bases not matched to a gene: 9. The CDR3 has 15 residues. Germline CDR1 is LNHNV and CDR2 is YYDKDF (reference sequence). CDR3 sequence: CATSFLRGGLNEQFF. In DNA form, the CDR3 reads TGTGCCACCAGCTTTTTGCGGGGGGGCCTTAATGAGCAGTTCTTC.